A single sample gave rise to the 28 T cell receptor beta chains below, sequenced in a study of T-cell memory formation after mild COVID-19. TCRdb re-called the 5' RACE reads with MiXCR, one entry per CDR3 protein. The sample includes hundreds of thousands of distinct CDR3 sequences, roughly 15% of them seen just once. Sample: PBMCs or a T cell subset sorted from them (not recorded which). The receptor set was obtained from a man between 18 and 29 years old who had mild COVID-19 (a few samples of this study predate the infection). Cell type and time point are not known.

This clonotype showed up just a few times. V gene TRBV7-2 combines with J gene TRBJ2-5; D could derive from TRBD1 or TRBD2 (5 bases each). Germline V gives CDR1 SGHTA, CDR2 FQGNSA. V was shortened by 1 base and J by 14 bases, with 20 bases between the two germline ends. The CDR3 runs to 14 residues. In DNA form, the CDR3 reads TGTGCCAGCAGCTTAGTAGCGACCCGGGACCCCCCTTACTTC. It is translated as CASSLVATRDPPYF. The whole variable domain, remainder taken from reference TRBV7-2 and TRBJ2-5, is GAGVSQSPSNKVTEKGKDVELRCDPISGHTALYWYRQSLGQGLEFLIYFQGNSAPDKSGLPSDRFSAERTGGSVSTLTIQRTQQEDSAVYLCASSLVATRDPPYFGPGTRLLVL.

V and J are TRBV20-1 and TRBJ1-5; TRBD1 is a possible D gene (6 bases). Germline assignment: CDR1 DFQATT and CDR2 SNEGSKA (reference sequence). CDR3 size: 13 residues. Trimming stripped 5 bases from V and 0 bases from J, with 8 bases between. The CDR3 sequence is CSAYRASNQPQHF. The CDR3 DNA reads TGCAGTGCTTACAGGGCTAGCAATCAGCCCCAGCATTTT.

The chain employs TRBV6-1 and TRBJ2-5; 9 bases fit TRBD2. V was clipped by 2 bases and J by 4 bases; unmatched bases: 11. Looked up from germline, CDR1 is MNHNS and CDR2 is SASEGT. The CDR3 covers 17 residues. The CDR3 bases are TGTGCCAGCAGTGAATTTGCGGGGGGGCACGTCGGAGAGACCCAGTACTTC. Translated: CASSEFAGGHVGETQYF.

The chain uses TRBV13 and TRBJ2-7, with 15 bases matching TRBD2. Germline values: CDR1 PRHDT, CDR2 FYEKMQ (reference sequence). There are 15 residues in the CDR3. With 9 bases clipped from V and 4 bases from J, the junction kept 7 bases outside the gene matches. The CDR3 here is CASSGLAGGLYEQYF. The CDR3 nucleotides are TGTGCCAGTTCCGGACTAGCGGGGGGGCTATACGAGCAGTACTTC. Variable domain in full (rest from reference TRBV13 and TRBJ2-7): AAGVIQSPRHLIKEKRETATLKCYPIPRHDTVYWYQQGPGQDPQFLISFYEKMQSDKGSIPDRFSAQQFSDYHSELNMSSLELGDSALYFCASSGLAGGLYEQYFGPGTRLTVT.

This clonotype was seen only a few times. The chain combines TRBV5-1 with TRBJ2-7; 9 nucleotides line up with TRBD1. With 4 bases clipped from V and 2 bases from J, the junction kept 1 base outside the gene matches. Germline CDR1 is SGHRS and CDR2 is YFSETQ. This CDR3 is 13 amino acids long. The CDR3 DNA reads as TGCGCCAGCAGCGACAGGGGGGCCTACGAGCAGTACTTC. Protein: CASSDRGAYEQYF.

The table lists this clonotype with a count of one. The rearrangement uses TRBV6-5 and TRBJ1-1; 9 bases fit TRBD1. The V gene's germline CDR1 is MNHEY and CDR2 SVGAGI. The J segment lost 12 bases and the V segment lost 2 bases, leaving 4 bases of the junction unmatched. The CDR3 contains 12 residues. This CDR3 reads CASSYLGQGTFF. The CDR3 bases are TGTGCCAGCAGTTACCTGGGACAGGGAACTTTCTTT.

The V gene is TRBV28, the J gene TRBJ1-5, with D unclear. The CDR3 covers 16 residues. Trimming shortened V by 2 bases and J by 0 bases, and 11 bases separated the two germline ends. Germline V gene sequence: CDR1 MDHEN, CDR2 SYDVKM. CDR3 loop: CASSLGDQYSNQPQHF. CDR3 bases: TGTGCCAGCAGTTTAGGGGATCAATATAGCAATCAGCCCCAGCATTTT.

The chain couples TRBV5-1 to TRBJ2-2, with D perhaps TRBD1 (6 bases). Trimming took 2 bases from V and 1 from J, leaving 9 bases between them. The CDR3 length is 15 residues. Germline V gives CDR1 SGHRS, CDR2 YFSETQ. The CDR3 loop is CASSFQQGNTGELFF. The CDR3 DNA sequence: TGCGCCAGCAGCTTTCAACAGGGGAACACCGGGGAGCTGTTTTTT.

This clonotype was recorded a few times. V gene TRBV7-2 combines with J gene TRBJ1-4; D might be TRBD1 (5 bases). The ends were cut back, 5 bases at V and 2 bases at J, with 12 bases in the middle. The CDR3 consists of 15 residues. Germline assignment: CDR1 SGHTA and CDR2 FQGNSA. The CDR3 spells CASSPSGTTNEKLFF. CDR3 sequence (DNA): TGTGCCAGCAGCCCCTCCGGGACCACTAATGAAAAACTGTTTTTT.

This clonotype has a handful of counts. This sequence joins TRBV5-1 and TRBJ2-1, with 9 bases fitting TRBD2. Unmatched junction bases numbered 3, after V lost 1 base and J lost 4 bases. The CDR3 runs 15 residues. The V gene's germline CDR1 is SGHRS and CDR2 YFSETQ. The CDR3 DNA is TGCGCCAGCAGCTTGTCTAGCGGGATATACAATGAGCAGTTCTTC. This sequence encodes CASSLSSGIYNEQFF.

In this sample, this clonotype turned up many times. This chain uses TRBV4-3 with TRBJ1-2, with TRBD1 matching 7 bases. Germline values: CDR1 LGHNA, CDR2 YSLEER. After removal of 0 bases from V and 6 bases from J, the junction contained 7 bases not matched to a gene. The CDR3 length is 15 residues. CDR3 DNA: TGCGCCAGCAGCCAAGATCGAGGGGGCGGAAATGGCTACACCTTC. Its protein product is CASSQDRGGGNGYTF.

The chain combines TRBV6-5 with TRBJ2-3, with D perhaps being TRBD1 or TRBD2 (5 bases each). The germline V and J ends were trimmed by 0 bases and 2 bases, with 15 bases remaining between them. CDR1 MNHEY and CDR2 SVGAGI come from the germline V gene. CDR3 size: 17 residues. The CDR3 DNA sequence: TGTGCCAGCAGTTACTCGTTGGCAGGGAGCCACACAGATACGCAGTATTTT. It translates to CASSYSLAGSHTDTQYF.

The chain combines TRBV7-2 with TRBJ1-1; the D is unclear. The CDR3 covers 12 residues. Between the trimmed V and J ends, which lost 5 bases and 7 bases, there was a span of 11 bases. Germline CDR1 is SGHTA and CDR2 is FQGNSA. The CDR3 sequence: CASSQSRVEAFF. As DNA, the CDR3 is TGTGCCAGCAGCCAATCTAGGGTTGAAGCTTTCTTT.

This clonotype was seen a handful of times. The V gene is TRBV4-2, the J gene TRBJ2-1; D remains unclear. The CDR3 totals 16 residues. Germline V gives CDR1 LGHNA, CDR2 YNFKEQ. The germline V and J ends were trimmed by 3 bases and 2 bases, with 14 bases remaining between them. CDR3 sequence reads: CASSHHLRSTYNEQFF. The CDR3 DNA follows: TGTGCCAGCAGCCACCACCTACGGAGCACCTACAATGAGCAGTTCTTC.

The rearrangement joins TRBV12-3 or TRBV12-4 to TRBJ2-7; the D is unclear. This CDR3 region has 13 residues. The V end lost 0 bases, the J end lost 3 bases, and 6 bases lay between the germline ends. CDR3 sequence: CASSLAQNYEQYF. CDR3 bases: TGTGCCAGCAGTTTAGCACAGAACTACGAGCAGTACTTC.

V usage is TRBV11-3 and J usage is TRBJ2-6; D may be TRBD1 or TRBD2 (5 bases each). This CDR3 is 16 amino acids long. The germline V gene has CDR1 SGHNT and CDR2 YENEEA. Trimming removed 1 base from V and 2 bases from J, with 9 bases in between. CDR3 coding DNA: TGTGCCAGCAGCTTAGGGGGACCCACTGGGGCCAACGTCCTGACTTTC. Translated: CASSLGGPTGANVLTF.

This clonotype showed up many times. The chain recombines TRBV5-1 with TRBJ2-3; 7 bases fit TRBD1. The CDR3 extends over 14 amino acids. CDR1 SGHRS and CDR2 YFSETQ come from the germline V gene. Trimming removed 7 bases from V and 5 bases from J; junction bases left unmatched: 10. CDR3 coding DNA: TGCGCCAGCCACTGGGCCGGGACAGAAGATACGCAGTATTTT. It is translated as CASHWAGTEDTQYF. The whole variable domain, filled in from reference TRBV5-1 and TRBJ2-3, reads KAGVTQTPRYLIKTRGQQVTLSCSPISGHRSVSWYQQTPGQGLQFLFEYFSETQRNKGNFPGRFSGRQFSNSRSEMNVSTLELGDSALYLCASHWAGTEDTQYFGPGTRLTVL.

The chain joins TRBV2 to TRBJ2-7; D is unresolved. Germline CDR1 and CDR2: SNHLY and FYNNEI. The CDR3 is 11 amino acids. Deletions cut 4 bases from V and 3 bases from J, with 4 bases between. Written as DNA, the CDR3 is TGTGCCAGCAGTGGTCTCTACGAGCAGTACGTC. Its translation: CASSGLYEQYV.

The CDR3 coding sequence is TGCAGTGCTAGAGAGGGCTCCGGGGCCTATGGCTACACCTTC. It specifies CSAREGSGAYGYTF. The J gene is TRBJ1-2, the V gene TRBV20-1; D is possibly TRBD1 (5 bases). The CDR3 extends over 14 amino acids. V was clipped by 0 bases and J by 4 bases, with 12 bases between them. The V gene's germline CDR1 is DFQATT and CDR2 SNEGSKA (reference sequence).

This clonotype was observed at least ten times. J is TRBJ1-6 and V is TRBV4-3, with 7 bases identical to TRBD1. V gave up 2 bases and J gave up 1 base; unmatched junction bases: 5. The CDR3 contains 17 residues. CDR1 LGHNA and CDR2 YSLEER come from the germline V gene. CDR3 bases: TGCGCCAGCAGCCAACCTCAGGGGGGATCCTATAATTCACCCCTCCACTTT. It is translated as CASSQPQGGSYNSPLHF.

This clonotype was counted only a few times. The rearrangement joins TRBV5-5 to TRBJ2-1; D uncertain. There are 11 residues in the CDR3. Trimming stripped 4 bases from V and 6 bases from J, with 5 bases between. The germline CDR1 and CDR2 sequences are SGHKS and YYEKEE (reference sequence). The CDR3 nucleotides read TGTGCCAGCAGCATCAGCAATGAGCAGTTCTTC. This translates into CASSISNEQFF.

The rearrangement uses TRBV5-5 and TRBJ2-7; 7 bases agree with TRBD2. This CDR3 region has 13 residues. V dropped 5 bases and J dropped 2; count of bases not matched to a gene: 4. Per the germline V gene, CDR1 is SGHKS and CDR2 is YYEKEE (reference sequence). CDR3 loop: CASSAGTTYEQYF. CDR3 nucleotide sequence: TGTGCCAGCAGTGCCGGGACTACCTACGAGCAGTACTTC.

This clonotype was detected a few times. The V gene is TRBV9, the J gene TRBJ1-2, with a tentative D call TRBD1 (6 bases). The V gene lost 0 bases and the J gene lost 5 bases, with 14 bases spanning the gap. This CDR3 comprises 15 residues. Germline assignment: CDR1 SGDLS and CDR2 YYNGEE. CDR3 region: CASSVGRGLIYGYTF. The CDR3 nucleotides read TGTGCCAGCAGCGTAGGCAGGGGATTGATATATGGCTACACCTTC.

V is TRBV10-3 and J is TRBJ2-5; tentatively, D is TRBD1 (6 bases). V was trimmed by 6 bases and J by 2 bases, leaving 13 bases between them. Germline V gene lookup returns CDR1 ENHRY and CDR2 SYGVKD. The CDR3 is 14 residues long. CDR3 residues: CAISLSTGQETQYF. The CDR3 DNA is TGTGCCATCAGCCTATCGACAGGACAAGAGACCCAGTACTTC.

The CDR3, as DNA: TGTGCCAGCCAGGGCGCCCGGAACACCGGGGAGCTGTTTTTT. Amino acid sequence: CASQGARNTGELFF. This chain uses TRBV12-3 or TRBV12-4 with TRBJ2-2; D may be TRBD1 (5 bases). The CDR3 totals 14 residues. V dropped 8 bases and J dropped 1 base, with 11 bases sitting between them.

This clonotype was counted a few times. Written as DNA, the CDR3 is TGCGCCAGCAGCCCAGATCAGGGGAAGGCGGGCTACACCTTC. It encodes CASSPDQGKAGYTF. This chain connects TRBV4-3 to TRBJ1-2; D perhaps matches TRBD1 (6 bases). V lost 4 bases and J 8 bases, leaving 17 bases between the germline ends. This CDR3 has 14 residues. Per the germline V gene, CDR1 is LGHNA and CDR2 is YSLEER.

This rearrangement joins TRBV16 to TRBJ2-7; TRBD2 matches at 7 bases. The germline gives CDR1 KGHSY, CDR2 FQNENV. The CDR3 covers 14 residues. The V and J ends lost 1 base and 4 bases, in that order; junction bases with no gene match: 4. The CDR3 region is CASSQFSAGYEQYF. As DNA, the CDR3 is TGTGCCAGCAGCCAATTTTCAGCGGGGTACGAGCAGTACTTC. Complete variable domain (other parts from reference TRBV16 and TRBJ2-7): GEEVAQTPKHLVRGEGQKAKLYCAPIKGHSYVFWYQQVLKNEFKFLISFQNENVFDETGMPKERFSAKCLPNSPCSLEIQATKLEDSAVYFCASSQFSAGYEQYFGPGTRLTVT.

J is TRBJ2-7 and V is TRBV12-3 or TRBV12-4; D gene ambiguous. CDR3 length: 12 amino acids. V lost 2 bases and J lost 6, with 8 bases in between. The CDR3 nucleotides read TGTGCCAGCAGTTTACCCCTAGGCGAGCAGTACTTC. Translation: CASSLPLGEQYF.